Listed below are T cell receptor beta chains from one sample, sequenced in a study of patients and donors after allogeneic stem cell transplantation. TCRdb analysed the RT-PCR reads with MiXCR anew, one entry per CDR3 protein. In the table there are about a million distinct CDR3 sequences, roughly 18% of which are singletons. The sequencing input was blood, either unsorted or a sorted T cell fraction (not recorded which). The source of these receptors is a human donor who was either an allogeneic HSCT recipient or a stem cell or donor lymphocyte infusion donor (not recorded which). It is not recorded whose cells these are; they may come from a transplant donor. The CDR3 runs from the conserved cysteine through the conserved F or W. The D gene is left open where the match is weak. Clone size is stated in some rows and not others, as once, few, many or a class when expanded.

clone size,J gene,V gene,D gene,CDR3 protein,CDR3 DNA
NA,TRBJ1-1,TRBV7-8,TRBD1,CASSLAVTGVNTEAFF,TGTGCCAGCAGCTTAGCGGTGACAGGGGTGAACACTGAAGCTTTCTTT
NA,TRBJ1-5,TRBV6-1,TRBD1,CASRRGQTSPGNQPQHF,TGTGCCAGCAGGAGGGGACAGACTTCCCCGGGCAATCAGCCCCAGCATTTT
many,TRBJ1-4,TRBV7-6,TRBD1,CASSLAPGQHNEKLFF,TGTGCCAGCAGCTTAGCGCCGGGACAGCATAATGAAAAACTGTTTTTT
few,TRBJ1-6,TRBV25-1,NA,CASRDLGASSPLHF,TGTGCCAGCAGGGACCTAGGGGCCTCATCACCCCTCCACTTT
many,TRBJ2-4,TRBV10-3,TRBD1,CATSGQGRNIQYF,TGTGCCACATCGGGACAGGGGAGAAACATTCAGTACTTC
NA,TRBJ1-2,TRBV20-1,TRBD1,CSALGQGALGYTF,TGCAGTGCCCTGGGACAGGGGGCGTTAGGCTACACCTTC
NA,TRBJ1-3,TRBV20-1,TRBD1,CSASPGQGSGNTIYF,TGCAGTGCTAGCCCGGGACAGGGTTCTGGAAACACCATATATTTT
few,TRBJ2-3,TRBV7-2,NA,CASSLFKKASSTDTQYF,TGTGCCAGCAGCTTATTTAAAAAGGCCAGCAGCACAGATACGCAGTATTTT
NA,TRBJ1-5,TRBV28,TRBD1,CASRGRQGDQPQHF,TGTGCCAGCAGGGGTAGACAGGGAGATCAGCCCCAGCATTTT
few,TRBJ1-1,TRBV30,TRBD1,CAWSTRTGAGNTEAFF,TGTGCCTGGAGTACCAGGACAGGGGCGGGGAACACTGAAGCTTTCTTT
few,TRBJ2-7,TRBV7-3,NA,CASSLHPEATPYEQYF,TGTGCCAGCAGTCTCCACCCAGAGGCTACTCCCTACGAGCAGTACTTC
few,TRBJ2-4,TRBV20-1,NA,CSARPLAKNIQYF,TGCAGTGCTAGACCCCTAGCCAAAAACATTCAGTACTTC
NA,TRBJ1-3,TRBV7-2,NA,CASSLAPQLSGNTIYF,TGTGCCAGCAGCCTCGCCCCGCAACTCTCTGGAAACACCATATATTTT
few,TRBJ2-2,TRBV12-3/TRBV12-4,NA,CASSLGRGRGELFF,TGTGCCAGCAGTTTAGGGAGGGGCAGGGGGGAGCTGTTTTTT
NA,TRBJ1-5,TRBV4-3,NA,CASSQDRRTQPQHF,TGCGCCAGCAGCCAAGATCGGCGGACGCAGCCCCAGCATTTT
NA,TRBJ1-3,TRBV15,NA,CATSRGRGRLDGSGNTIYF,TGTGCCACCAGCAGAGGCCGAGGGCGTTTGGATGGCTCTGGAAACACCATATATTTT
few,TRBJ2-2,TRBV20-1,NA,CSARPLRPQNTGELFF,TGCAGTGCTCGCCCCCTCCGGCCCCAAAACACCGGGGAGCTGTTTTTT
many,TRBJ2-3,TRBV24-1,TRBD2,CATSEAPGTMFSDTQYF,TGTGCCACCAGTGAGGCTCCCGGGACTATGTTCTCAGATACGCAGTATTTT
NA,TRBJ1-5,TRBV5-1,NA,CASSPLSGSNQPQHF,TGCGCCAGCAGCCCTTTAAGTGGGAGCAATCAGCCCCAGCATTTT
many,TRBJ2-7,TRBV10-3,TRBD2,CAIRPFGREGTEQYF,TGTGCCATCCGACCATTTGGCAGGGAGGGTACCGAGCAGTACTTC
NA,TRBJ2-3,TRBV7-9,TRBD2,CASTFGTRSVPDTQYF,TGTGCCAGCACCTTCGGGACTAGAAGTGTTCCAGATACGCAGTATTTT
NA,TRBJ1-5,TRBV7-9,NA,CASSLVQGVRYQPQHF,TGTGCCAGCAGCTTAGTTCAGGGAGTTCGATATCAGCCCCAGCATTTT
few,TRBJ2-7,TRBV20-1,TRBD1,CSARKGTGGGPYEQYF,TGCAGTGCTAGAAAAGGAACAGGGGGCGGCCCCTACGAGCAGTACTTC
NA,TRBJ2-7,TRBV20-1,TRBD1,CSAPDRDEQYF,TGCAGTGCACCGGACAGGGACGAGCAGTACTTC
many,TRBJ2-5,TRBV24-1,NA,CATSDPGRTLETQYF,TGTGCCACCAGTGATCCGGGACGGACTCTAGAGACCCAGTACTTC
many,TRBJ2-3,TRBV4-3,TRBD2,CASSQDGEGTQYF,TGCGCCAGCAGCCAAGATGGGGAGGGTACGCAGTATTTT
few,TRBJ2-1,TRBV9,NA,CASSTRGLGAGSSYNEQFF,TGTGCCAGCAGCACAAGAGGCTTAGGGGCAGGGAGCTCCTACAATGAGCAGTTCTTC
few,TRBJ2-7,TRBV5-1,TRBD1,CASSVRDSGYEQYF,TGCGCCAGCAGCGTCCGGGACAGTGGCTACGAGCAGTACTTC